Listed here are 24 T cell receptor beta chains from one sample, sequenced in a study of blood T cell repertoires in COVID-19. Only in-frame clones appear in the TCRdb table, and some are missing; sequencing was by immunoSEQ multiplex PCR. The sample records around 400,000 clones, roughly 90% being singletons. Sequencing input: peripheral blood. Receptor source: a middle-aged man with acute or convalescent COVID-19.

The CDR3 bases are TGTGCCAGCTGCCTAGCGGGGGCCCCAGAGACCCAGTACTTC. Encoded protein: CASCLAGAPETQYF. The chain is built from TRBV6-2 or TRBV6-3 and TRBJ2-5, with TRBD2 identical over 10 bases. The germline CDR1 and CDR2 sequences are MNHEY and SVGEGT. This CDR3 region has 14 residues. Trimming took 8 bases from V and 4 from J; bases not matched to a gene: 7.

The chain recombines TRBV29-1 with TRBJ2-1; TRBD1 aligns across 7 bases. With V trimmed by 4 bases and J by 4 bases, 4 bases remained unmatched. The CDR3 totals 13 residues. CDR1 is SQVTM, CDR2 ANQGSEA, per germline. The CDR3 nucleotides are TGCAGCGTTGGGGGGACAGCTTACAATGAGCAGTTCTTC. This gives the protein CSVGGTAYNEQFF.

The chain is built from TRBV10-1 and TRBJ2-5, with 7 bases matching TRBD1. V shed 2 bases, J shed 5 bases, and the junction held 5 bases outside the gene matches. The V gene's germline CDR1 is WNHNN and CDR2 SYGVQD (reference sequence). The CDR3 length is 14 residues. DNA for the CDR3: TGCGCCAGCAGTGAGAACAGGGGATGGGAGACCCAGTACTTC. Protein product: CASSENRGWETQYF.

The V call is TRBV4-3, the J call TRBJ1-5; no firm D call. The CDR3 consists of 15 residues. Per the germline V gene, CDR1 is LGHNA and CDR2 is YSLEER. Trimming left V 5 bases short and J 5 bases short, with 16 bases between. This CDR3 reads CASSKGREVHQPQHF. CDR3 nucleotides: TGCGCCAGCAGCAAAGGGAGGGAAGTTCATCAGCCCCAGCATTTT.

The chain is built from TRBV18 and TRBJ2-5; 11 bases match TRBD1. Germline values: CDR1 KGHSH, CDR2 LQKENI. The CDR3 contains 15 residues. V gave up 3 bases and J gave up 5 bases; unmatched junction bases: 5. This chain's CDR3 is CASSPRDRGLETQYF. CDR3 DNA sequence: TGTGCCAGCTCACCGCGGGACAGGGGGTTGGAGACCCAGTACTTC.

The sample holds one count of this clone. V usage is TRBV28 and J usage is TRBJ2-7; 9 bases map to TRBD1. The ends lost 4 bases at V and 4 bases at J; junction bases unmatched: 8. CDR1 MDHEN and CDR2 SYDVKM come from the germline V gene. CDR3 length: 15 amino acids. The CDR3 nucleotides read TGTGCCAGCAGTTCAAAATACAGGGGGCGGTACGAGCAGTACTTC. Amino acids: CASSSKYRGRYEQYF.

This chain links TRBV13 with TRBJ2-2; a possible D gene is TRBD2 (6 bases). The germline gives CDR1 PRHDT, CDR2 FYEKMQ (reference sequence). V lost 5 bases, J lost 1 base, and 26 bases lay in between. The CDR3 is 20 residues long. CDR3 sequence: CASSHRLQRVTIENTGELFF. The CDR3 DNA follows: TGTGCCAGCAGCCACAGACTCCAGCGGGTTACCATAGAGAACACCGGGGAGCTGTTTTTT.

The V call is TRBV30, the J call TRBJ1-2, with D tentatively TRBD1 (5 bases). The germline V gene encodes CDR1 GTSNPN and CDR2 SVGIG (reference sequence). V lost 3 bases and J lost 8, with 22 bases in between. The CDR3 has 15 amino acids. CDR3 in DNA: TGTGCCTGGAGCCACCAGGACAAGGGCGTGCGGGGCTACACCTTC. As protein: CAWSHQDKGVRGYTF.

The CDR3 DNA is TGTGCCAGCAGCCCGAGCGGGGGGAACACCGGGGAGCTGTTTTTT. It translates to CASSPSGGNTGELFF. The chain combines TRBV7-8 with TRBJ2-2; TRBD2 matches at 8 bases. Germline values: CDR1 SGHVS, CDR2 FQNEAQ. CDR3 size: 15 residues. The V gene end was trimmed by 5 bases and the J gene end by 1 base; junction bases not matched to a gene: 3.

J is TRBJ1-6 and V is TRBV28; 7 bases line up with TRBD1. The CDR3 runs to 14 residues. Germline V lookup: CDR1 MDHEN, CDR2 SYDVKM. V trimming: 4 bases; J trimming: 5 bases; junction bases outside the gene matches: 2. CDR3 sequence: CASSYTGDNSPLHF. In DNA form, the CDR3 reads TGTGCCAGCAGTTATACAGGGGATAATTCACCCCTCCACTTT.

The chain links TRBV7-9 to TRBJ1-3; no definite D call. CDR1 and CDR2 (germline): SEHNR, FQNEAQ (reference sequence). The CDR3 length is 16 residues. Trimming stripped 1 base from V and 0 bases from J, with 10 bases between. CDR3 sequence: CASSLDAASSGNTIYF. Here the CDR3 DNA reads TGTGCCAGCAGCTTAGACGCAGCGAGCTCTGGAAACACCATATATTTT.

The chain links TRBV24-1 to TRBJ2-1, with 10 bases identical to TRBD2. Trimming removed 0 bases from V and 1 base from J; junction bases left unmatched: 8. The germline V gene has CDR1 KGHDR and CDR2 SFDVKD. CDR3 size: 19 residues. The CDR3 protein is CATSDLTRLAGDSYNEQFF. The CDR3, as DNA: TGTGCCACCAGTGATTTGACCCGACTAGCGGGCGATTCCTACAATGAGCAGTTCTTC.

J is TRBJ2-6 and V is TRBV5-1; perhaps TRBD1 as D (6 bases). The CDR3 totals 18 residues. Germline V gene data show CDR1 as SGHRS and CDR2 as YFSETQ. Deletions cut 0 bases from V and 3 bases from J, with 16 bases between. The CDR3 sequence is CASSLGFGGASGANVLTF. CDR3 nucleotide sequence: TGCGCCAGCAGCTTGGGTTTTGGGGGCGCGAGTGGGGCCAACGTCCTGACTTTC.

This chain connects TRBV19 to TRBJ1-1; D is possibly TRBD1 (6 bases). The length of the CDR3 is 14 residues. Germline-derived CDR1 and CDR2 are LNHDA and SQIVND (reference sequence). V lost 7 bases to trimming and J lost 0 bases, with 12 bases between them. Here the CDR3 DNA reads TGTGCCAGTATGAGGGGACAAATGAACACTGAAGCTTTCTTT. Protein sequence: CASMRGQMNTEAFF.

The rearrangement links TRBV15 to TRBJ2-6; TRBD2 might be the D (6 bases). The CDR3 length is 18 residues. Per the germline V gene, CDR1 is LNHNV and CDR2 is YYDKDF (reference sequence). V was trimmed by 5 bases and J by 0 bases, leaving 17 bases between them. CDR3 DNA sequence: TGTGCCACCAGCCTAGATGGGGACTCCTTCTCTGGGGCCAACGTCCTGACTTTC. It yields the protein CATSLDGDSFSGANVLTF. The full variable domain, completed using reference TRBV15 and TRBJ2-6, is DAMVIQNPRYQVTQFGKPVTLSCSQTLNHNVMYWYQQKSSQAPKLLFHYYDKDFNNEADTPDNFQSRRPNTSFCFLDIRSPGLGDTAMYLCATSLDGDSFSGANVLTFGAGSRLTVL.

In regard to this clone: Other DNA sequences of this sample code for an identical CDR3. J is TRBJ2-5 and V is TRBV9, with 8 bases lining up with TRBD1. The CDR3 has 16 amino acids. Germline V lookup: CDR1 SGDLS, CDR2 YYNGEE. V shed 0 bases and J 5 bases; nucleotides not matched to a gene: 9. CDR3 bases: TGTGCCAGCAGCGTAGGCCCCGGACAGGGTTTGGAGACCCAGTACTTC. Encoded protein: CASSVGPGQGLETQYF.

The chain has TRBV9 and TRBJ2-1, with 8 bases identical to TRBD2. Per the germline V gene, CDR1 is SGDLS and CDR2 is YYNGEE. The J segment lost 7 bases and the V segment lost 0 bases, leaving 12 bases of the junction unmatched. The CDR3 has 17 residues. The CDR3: CASSVATGLATANEQFF. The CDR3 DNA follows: TGTGCCAGCAGCGTAGCTACCGGACTAGCCACGGCGAATGAGCAGTTCTTC.

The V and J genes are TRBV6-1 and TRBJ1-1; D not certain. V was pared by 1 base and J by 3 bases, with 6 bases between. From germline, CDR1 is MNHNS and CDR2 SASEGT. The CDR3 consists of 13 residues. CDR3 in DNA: TGTGCCAGCAGTGAAGTACTGGACACTGAAGCTTTCTTT. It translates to CASSEVLDTEAFF.

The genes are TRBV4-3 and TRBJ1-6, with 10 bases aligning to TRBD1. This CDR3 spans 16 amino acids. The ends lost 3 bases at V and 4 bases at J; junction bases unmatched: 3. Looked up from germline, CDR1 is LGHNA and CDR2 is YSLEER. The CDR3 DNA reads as TGCGCCAGCAGCCAGGACAGGGGGGCTTATAATTCACCCCTCCACTTT. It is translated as CASSQDRGAYNSPLHF.

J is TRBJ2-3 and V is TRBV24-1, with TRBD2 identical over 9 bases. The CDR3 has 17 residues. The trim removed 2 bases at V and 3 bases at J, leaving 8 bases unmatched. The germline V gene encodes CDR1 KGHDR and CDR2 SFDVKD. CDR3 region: CATSDSTGTSRTDTQYF. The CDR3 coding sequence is TGTGCCACCAGTGATTCCACCGGGACTAGCCGAACAGATACGCAGTATTTT.

The CDR3 spells CASSSTGTPDRNYGYTF. The CDR3 DNA follows: TGTGCCAGCAGTTCGACGGGTACGCCCGACAGGAACTATGGCTACACCTTC. The gene calls are TRBV28 and TRBJ1-2; D might be TRBD1 (6 bases). The CDR3 loop spans 17 amino acids. Trimming pared 4 bases from V and 2 bases from J, leaving 20 bases between. Germline assignment: CDR1 MDHEN and CDR2 SYDVKM.

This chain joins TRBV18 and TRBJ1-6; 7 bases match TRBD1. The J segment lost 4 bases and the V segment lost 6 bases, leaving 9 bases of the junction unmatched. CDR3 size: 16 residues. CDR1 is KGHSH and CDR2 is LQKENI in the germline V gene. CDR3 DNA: TGTGCCAGCTCCCTATCTCGACAGGGTTATAATTCACCCCTCCACTTT. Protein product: CASSLSRQGYNSPLHF.

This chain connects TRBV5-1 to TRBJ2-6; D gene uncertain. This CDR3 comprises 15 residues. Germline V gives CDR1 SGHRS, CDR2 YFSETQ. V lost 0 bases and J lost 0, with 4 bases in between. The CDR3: CASSLDLSGANVLTF. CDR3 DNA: TGCGCCAGCAGCTTGGATCTCTCTGGGGCCAACGTCCTGACTTTC.

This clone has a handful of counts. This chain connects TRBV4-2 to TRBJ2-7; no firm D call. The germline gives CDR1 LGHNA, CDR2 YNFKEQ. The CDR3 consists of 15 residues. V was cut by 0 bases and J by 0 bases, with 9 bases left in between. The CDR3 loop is CASSQEWASSYEQYF. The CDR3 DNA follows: TGTGCCAGCAGCCAAGAGTGGGCCAGCTCCTACGAGCAGTACTTC.